The 18 T cell receptor beta chains in this list originate from one sample, sequenced in a study of blood T cell repertoires in COVID-19. Libraries were prepared by immunoSEQ multiplex PCR; TCRdb keeps only in-frame clonotypes and omits some of them. In the table there are some 82,000 clones, approximately 81% of which are singletons. Sample: peripheral blood. These receptor sequences come from a man older than 75 with acute or convalescent COVID-19.

The rearrangement links TRBV27 to TRBJ2-7; 8 bases match TRBD2. The V gene's germline CDR1 is MNHEY and CDR2 SMNVEV (reference sequence). The V gene end was trimmed by 5 bases and the J gene end by 4 bases; junction bases not matched to a gene: 13. This CDR3 comprises 16 residues. The CDR3: CASSPRGAGVWYEQYF. CDR3 nucleotides: TGTGCCAGCAGTCCCCGGGGAGCGGGAGTATGGTACGAGCAGTACTTC.

This clone was counted only a few times. The V call is TRBV6-6, the J call TRBJ2-7, with TRBD2 matching over 11 bases. V gave up 7 bases and J gave up 0 bases; unmatched junction bases: 5. From germline, CDR1 is MNHNY and CDR2 SVGAGI (reference sequence). The CDR3 sequence is 15 residues long. This chain's CDR3 is CASTLTSGGSYEQYF. The CDR3 DNA reads TGTGCCAGCACTCTAACTAGCGGGGGCTCCTACGAGCAGTACTTC.

The rearrangement joins TRBV19 to TRBJ2-1, with D perhaps TRBD2 (6 bases). The CDR3 consists of 14 residues. V shed 7 bases and J shed 1 base, with 11 bases lying between them. Looked up from germline, CDR1 is LNHDA and CDR2 is SQIVND (reference sequence). CDR3: CASKTGVSYNEQFF. The DNA for the CDR3 is TGTGCCAGTAAAACGGGAGTGTCCTACAATGAGCAGTTCTTC.

The chain couples TRBV15 to TRBJ1-6, with a tentative D call TRBD1 (6 bases). The CDR3 contains 15 residues. Trimming pared 4 bases from V and 7 bases from J, leaving 14 bases between. CDR1 and CDR2 (germline): LNHNV, YYDKDF (reference sequence). In DNA, the CDR3 is TGTGCCACCAGCACAGTCGGGACAAGAAATTCACCCCTCCACTTT. Translation: CATSTVGTRNSPLHF.

This clone came up a few times. This chain connects TRBV7-2 to TRBJ2-3, with TRBD2 matching over 7 bases. J was trimmed by 2 bases and V by 0 bases; bases with no gene match: 2. CDR3 length equals 15 residues. The germline CDR1 and CDR2 sequences are SGHTA and FQGNSA. The CDR3 reads CASSLAGTNTDTQYF. The CDR3 DNA is TGTGCCAGCAGCTTAGCGGGGACTAACACAGATACGCAGTATTTT.

The V gene is TRBV3-1 (or the pseudogene TRBV3-2), the J gene TRBJ2-5; 8 nucleotides match TRBD2. Trimming at V came to 4 bases and at J to 5 bases, leaving 6 bases not matched to a gene. The germline CDR1 and CDR2 sequences are LGHDT and YNNKEL (reference sequence). The CDR3 length is 14 residues. CDR3 in DNA: TGTGCCAGCAGCCCGAGCGGGAGCCGGGAGACCCAGTACTTC. Encoded protein: CASSPSGSRETQYF.

The chain uses TRBV12-5 and TRBJ1-6; 9 bases match TRBD1. The trim removed 6 bases at V and 5 bases at J, leaving 5 bases unmatched. The CDR3 is 15 residues long. Germline loops: CDR1 LGHNT, CDR2 FRNRAP. In nucleotides, the CDR3 is TGTGCTAGTGGCCCGGGACAGGGCCATAATTCACCCCTCCACTTT. This encodes CASGPGQGHNSPLHF.

The V and J genes are TRBV2 and TRBJ2-1; 12 bases agree with TRBD2. The CDR3 has 15 amino acids. The junction had 6 bases not matched to a gene; V was cut back by 6 bases and J by 6 bases. Germline V gives CDR1 SNHLY, CDR2 FYNNEI. The CDR3 DNA follows: TGTGCCAGCAGGGAGGGACTAGCGGGTTCCAATGAGCAGTTCTTC. It yields the protein CASREGLAGSNEQFF. The full variable domain, completed using reference TRBV2 and TRBJ2-1, is EPEVTQTPSHQVTQMGQEVILRCVPISNHLYFYWYRQILGQKVEFLVSFYNNEISEKSEIFDDQFSVERPDGSNFTLKIRSTKLEDSAMYFCASREGLAGSNEQFFGPGTRLTVL.

CDR3 amino acids: CASSLLSGTHTDTQYF. The CDR3 nucleotides read TGTGCCAGCAGTTTACTAAGCGGGACTCACACAGATACGCAGTATTTT. The chain links TRBV27 to TRBJ2-3; 7 nucleotides match TRBD2. After removal of 2 bases from V and 2 bases from J, the junction contained 7 bases not matched to a gene. Germline-derived CDR1 and CDR2 are MNHEY and SMNVEV (reference sequence). The CDR3 has 16 residues.

The genes are TRBV14 and TRBJ2-7; 9 nucleotides agree with TRBD1. V shed 7 bases and J 3 bases; nucleotides not matched to a gene: 1. The germline V gene encodes CDR1 SGHDN and CDR2 FVKESK. The CDR3 runs 12 residues. CDR3 in DNA: TGTGCCAGCAAGGGACAGGGCTACGAGCAGTACTTC. Encoded protein: CASKGQGYEQYF.

The J gene is TRBJ2-7, the V gene TRBV5-1; 10 nucleotides align to TRBD1. The germline gives CDR1 SGHRS, CDR2 YFSETQ. The CDR3 extends over 15 amino acids. The junction had 8 bases not matched to a gene; V was cut back by 2 bases and J by 6 bases. CDR3 loop: CASSLSGTGAGEQYF. CDR3 DNA sequence: TGCGCCAGCAGCTTATCCGGGACAGGGGCTGGCGAGCAGTACTTC.

V usage is TRBV2 and J usage is TRBJ1-1, with 8 bases identical to TRBD1. V dropped 4 bases and J dropped 1; count of bases not matched to a gene: 5. Germline V gene sequence: CDR1 SNHLY, CDR2 FYNNEI. This CDR3 comprises 15 residues. The CDR3 region is CASSVGTGGNTEAFF. The CDR3 nucleotides read TGTGCCAGCAGTGTCGGGACAGGTGGGAACACTGAAGCTTTCTTT. Full variable domain (missing parts from reference TRBV2 and TRBJ1-1): EPEVTQTPSHQVTQMGQEVILRCVPISNHLYFYWYRQILGQKVEFLVSFYNNEISEKSEIFDDQFSVERPDGSNFTLKIRSTKLEDSAMYFCASSVGTGGNTEAFFGQGTRLTVV.

The J gene is TRBJ2-1, the V gene TRBV6-2 or TRBV6-3; 14 bases agree with TRBD2. CDR3 length: 15 amino acids. J was trimmed by 7 bases and V by 5 bases; bases with no gene match: 4. Germline V lookup: CDR1 MNHEY, CDR2 SVGEGT. In nucleotides, the CDR3 is TGTGCCAGCAGTCCGGGACTAGCGGGAGCGAATGAGCAGTTCTTC. This codes for CASSPGLAGANEQFF.

This chain uses TRBV18 with TRBJ1-5; D is uncertain. This CDR3 region has 17 residues. The germline V gene encodes CDR1 KGHSH and CDR2 LQKENI. Trimming removed 1 base from V and 0 bases from J, with 13 bases in between. CDR3 DNA: TGTGCCAGCTCACCACGGGGAGGTATCTATAGCAATCAGCCCCAGCATTTT. It encodes CASSPRGGIYSNQPQHF.

This chain connects TRBV11-2 to TRBJ2-1, with 7 bases lining up with TRBD1. Germline V gene lookup returns CDR1 SGHAT and CDR2 FQNNGV. J lost 1 base, V lost 6 bases, and 3 bases had no gene match. The CDR3 is 14 residues long. CDR3 loop: CASRTGWSYNEQFF. The CDR3 region has the DNA TGTGCCAGCAGGACAGGGTGGTCCTACAATGAGCAGTTCTTC.

This chain connects TRBV7-9 to TRBJ1-4; 7 bases agree with TRBD1. Unmatched junction bases numbered 8, after V lost 3 bases and J lost 7 bases. Germline CDR1 reads SEHNR; CDR2 reads FQNEAQ (reference sequence). The CDR3 has 15 amino acids. For the CDR3, the DNA is TGTGCCAGCAGCTTGGCCGGGACAGATGGTGAAAAACTGTTTTTT. Its protein product is CASSLAGTDGEKLFF.

The chain combines TRBV11-2 with TRBJ2-5; 8 nucleotides agree with TRBD1. The junction had 9 bases not matched to a gene; V was cut back by 10 bases and J by 5 bases. Germline V gives CDR1 SGHAT, CDR2 FQNNGV. The CDR3 extends over 13 amino acids. CDR3 DNA sequence: TGTGCCACCCGGAACAGGGGGTATGAGACCCAGTACTTC. Residues: CATRNRGYETQYF.

The chain combines TRBV6-4 with TRBJ2-3, with D tentatively TRBD1 (6 bases). CDR3 length: 16 amino acids. Trimming removed 4 bases at V and 2 bases at J, with 16 bases between. Germline-derived CDR1 and CDR2 are MRHNA and SNTAGT. The CDR3: CASSADSAINTDTQYF. In nucleotides, the CDR3 is TGTGCCAGCAGTGCGGACAGCGCAATCAACACAGATACGCAGTATTTT.